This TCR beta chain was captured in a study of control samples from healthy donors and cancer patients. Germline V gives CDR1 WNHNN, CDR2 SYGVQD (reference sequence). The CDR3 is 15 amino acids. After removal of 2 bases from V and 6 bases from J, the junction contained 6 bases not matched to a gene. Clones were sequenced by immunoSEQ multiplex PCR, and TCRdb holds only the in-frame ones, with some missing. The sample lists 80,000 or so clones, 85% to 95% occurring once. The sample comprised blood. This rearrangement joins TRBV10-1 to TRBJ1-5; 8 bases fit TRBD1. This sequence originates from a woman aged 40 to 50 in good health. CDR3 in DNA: TGCGCCAGCAGTGAGGGCAGGGGGCGAGGTCAGCCCCAGCATTTT. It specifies CASSEGRGRGQPQHF.